This T cell receptor beta chain was sequenced for a study of cytomegalovirus exposure and HLA in healthy donors. About the study: Of around 400 genotyped donors, 75% to 90% grouped in the Caucasian-associated ancestry cluster.

The V end was cut by 5 bases, the J end by 2 bases, with 13 bases between. From germline, CDR1 is SQVTM and CDR2 ANQGSEA. The CDR3 runs 13 residues. The PCR had 60 Vbeta and 13 Jbeta primers. Sequenced by immunoSEQ multiplex PCR; TCRdb stores in-frame clones only, minus some. The sample lists fewer than 250,000 clones; approximately 80% were seen once. This chain uses TRBV29-1 with TRBJ2-7; tentative D call: TRBD2 (6 bases). This receptor was obtained from a man aged 35 to 55 in good health and CMV-seronegative. The sample consisted of PBMCs. CDR3 coding DNA: TGCAGCGTTTTTACGGGGGTCGCCTACGAGCAGTACTTC. It translates to CSVFTGVAYEQYF.